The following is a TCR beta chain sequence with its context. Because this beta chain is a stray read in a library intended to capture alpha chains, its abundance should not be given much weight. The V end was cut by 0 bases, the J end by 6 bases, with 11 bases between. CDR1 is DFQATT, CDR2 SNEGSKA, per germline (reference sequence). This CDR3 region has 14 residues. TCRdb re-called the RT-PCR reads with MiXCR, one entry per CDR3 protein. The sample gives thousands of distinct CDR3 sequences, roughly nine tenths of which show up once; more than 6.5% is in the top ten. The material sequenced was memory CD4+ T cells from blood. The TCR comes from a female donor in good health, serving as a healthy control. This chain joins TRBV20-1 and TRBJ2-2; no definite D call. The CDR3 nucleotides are TGCAGTGCTAGAGACACCACGGGCCCCGGGGAGCTGTTTTTT. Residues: CSARDTTGPGELFF.